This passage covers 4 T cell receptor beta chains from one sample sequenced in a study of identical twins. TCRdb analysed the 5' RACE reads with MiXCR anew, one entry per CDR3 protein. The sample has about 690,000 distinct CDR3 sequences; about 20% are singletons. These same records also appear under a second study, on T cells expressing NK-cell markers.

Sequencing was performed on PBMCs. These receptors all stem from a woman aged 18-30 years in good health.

CDR3 amino acids: CASTMRWTASTDTQYF. The CDR3 DNA sequence: TGTGCCAGCACCATGCGATGGACAGCTAGCACAGATACGCAGTATTTT. This chain links TRBV6-1 with TRBJ2-3; tentative D call: TRBD1 (6 bases). The CDR3 covers 16 residues. Trimming shortened V by 7 bases and J by 0 bases, and 17 bases separated the two germline ends. Germline values: CDR1 MNHNS, CDR2 SASEGT.

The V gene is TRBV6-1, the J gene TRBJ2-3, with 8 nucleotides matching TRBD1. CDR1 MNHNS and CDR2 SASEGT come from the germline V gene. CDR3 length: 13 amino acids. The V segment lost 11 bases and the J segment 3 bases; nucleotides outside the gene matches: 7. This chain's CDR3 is CAGNGQGTDTQYF. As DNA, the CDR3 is TGTGCCGGGAACGGACAGGGTACAGATACGCAGTATTTT.

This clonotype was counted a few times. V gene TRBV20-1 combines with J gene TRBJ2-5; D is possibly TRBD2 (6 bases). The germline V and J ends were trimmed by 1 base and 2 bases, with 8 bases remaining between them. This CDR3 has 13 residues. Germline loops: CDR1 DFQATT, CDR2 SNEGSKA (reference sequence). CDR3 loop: CSARVEGQETQYF. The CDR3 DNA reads TGCAGTGCTAGAGTGGAGGGGCAAGAGACCCAGTACTTC.

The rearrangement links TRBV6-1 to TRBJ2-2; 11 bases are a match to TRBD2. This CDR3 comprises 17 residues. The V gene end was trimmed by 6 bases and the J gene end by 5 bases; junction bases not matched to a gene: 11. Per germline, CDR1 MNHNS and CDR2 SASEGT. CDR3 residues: CASRRHLLAGDTGELFF. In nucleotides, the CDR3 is TGTGCCAGCAGGCGCCACTTACTAGCGGGAGATACCGGGGAGCTGTTTTTT.